This entry lists 8 T cell receptor beta chains sequenced from one sample in a study of tumor-infiltrating lymphocytes in primary liver carcinoma. From approximately 450 ng total RNA, TCR beta cDNA was generated with a primer in the constant region. Library construction for TCR beta comprised three nested multiplex PCR rounds performed with slightly modified ARM-PCR. Amplification in the first two PCR rounds was performed using TRBV1-TRBV30 forward primers and a C-beta reverse primer for roughly 10 cycles each. TCRdb recomputed calls from the multiplex PCR reads with MiXCR, one row per CDR3 protein. The sample has 48,000 or so distinct CDR3 sequences; about 70% are singletons. Each 20-30 mg portion of unsorted bulk tissue served as the source for co-extraction of RNA and DNA. The sample comprised liver tumor tissue from sampling region 3. Subset: tumor region T3, left-lateral pole. These receptors came from a man between 40 and 49 years old with primary liver carcinoma and hepatitis B virus infection.

With regard to this clonotype: A read error may account for a junction end that differs from germline. This chain connects TRBV5-1 to TRBJ2-7; 7 bases align to TRBD2. Germline loops: CDR1 SGHRS, CDR2 YFSETQ. The CDR3 is 14 amino acids. CDR3 bases: TGCGCCACTGCATCGCTGGCGGGAGCTTCCGAGCCGTACTTC. Amino acids: CATASLAGASEPYF.

Regarding this clonotype: Germline and junction disagree at one end, which may indicate a read error. The J gene is TRBJ2-6, the V gene TRBV6-5, with 9 bases identical to TRBD1. The germline V gene has CDR1 MNHEY and CDR2 SVGAGI. This CDR3 comprises 18 residues. The CDR3 loop is CSSSLWTGVKVGANVLTF. The DNA of the CDR3 is TGTTCCAGCAGTCTTTGGACAGGGGTGAAAGTTGGGGCCAACGTCCTGACTTTC.

This clonotype was seen many times. The J gene is TRBJ2-7, the V gene TRBV6-6; D gene uncertain. Germline-derived CDR1 and CDR2 are MNHNY and SVGAGI (reference sequence). This CDR3 contains 13 residues. Deletions cut 4 bases from V and 3 bases from J, with 10 bases between. The CDR3: CASSFGPDYEQYF. As DNA, the CDR3 is TGTGCCAGCAGTTTCGGACCGGACTACGAGCAGTACTTC.

The chain employs TRBV12-3 or TRBV12-4 and TRBJ1-6; no clear D gene. Trimming cost V 3 bases and J 7 bases, with 10 bases left between them. The CDR3 consists of 14 residues. CDR3 coding DNA: TGTGCCAGCAGTTTCGGGGTCGAAAATTCACCCCTCCACTTT. It translates to CASSFGVENSPLHF.

The CDR3 DNA reads TGTGCCAGTAGCCCTGAATTGCCCAGCCCGTCCCACAATGAGCAGTTCTTC. Amino acid sequence: CASSPELPSPSHNEQFF. V and J are TRBV13 and TRBJ2-1; D is uncertain. In germline, CDR1 is PRHDT, CDR2 FYEKMQ (reference sequence). CDR3 length: 17 residues. V was shortened by 9 bases and J by 5 bases, with 26 bases between the two germline ends.

The chain combines TRBV2 with TRBJ2-1; D gene ambiguous. The CDR3 is made up of 15 amino acids. V lost 3 bases and J 1 base, leaving 10 bases between the germline ends. Germline loops: CDR1 SNHLY, CDR2 FYNNEI. The CDR3 DNA sequence: TGTGCCAGCAGTGAGGAGTATCTATCCTACAATGAGCAGTTCTTC. Translated: CASSEEYLSYNEQFF.

There are many counts of this clonotype. The chain links TRBV14 to TRBJ1-1; tentatively, D is TRBD1 (6 bases). Germline loops: CDR1 SGHDN, CDR2 FVKESK. This CDR3 comprises 15 residues. Trimming shortened V by 4 bases and J by 7 bases, and 19 bases separated the two germline ends. CDR3 in DNA: TGTGCCAGCAGCCTACAGGGTATTCCGAGTATTGAAGCTTTCTTT. Protein sequence: CASSLQGIPSIEAFF.

Comments on this clonotype: The junction departs from the called germline gene at one end, perhaps through a read error. The chain carries TRBV30 and TRBJ1-1; TRBD1 might be the D (6 bases). Germline CDR1 and CDR2: GTSNPN and SVGIG (reference sequence). The CDR3 is 13 residues long. As DNA, the CDR3 is TGTGCATGGAGGGGGGGCTCGGACACTGAAGCTTTCTTT. This gives the protein CAWRGGSDTEAFF.